Listed below are T cell receptor beta chains from one sample, sequenced in a study of shared clonotypes between healthy human individuals. The repertoire was sequenced with immunoSEQ multiplex PCR; TCRdb's copy has only in-frame clones and lacks some. The table includes 600,000 to 700,000 clones, 73% detected once. The sequenced sample consisted of memory CD4+ T cells sorted from blood. The receptors were sampled from a woman in her thirties in good health. Both conserved end residues are part of each CDR3. The D gene is left open where the match is weak. Clone size is given for some rows only: seen once, a few or many times, or a class if the clone is expanded.

v_gene: TRBV19
abundance: NA
d_gene: NA
j_gene: TRBJ1-2
CDR3nt: TGTGCCAGTAGTTTCGTATCGACCTATGGCTACACCTTC
CDR3aa: CASSFVSTYGYTF

v_gene: TRBV27
abundance: NA
d_gene: NA
j_gene: TRBJ2-1
CDR3nt: TGTGCCAGCAGTTCGAACCGGGACCGATCCAATGAGCAGTTCTTC
CDR3aa: CASSSNRDRSNEQFF

v_gene: TRBV4-2
abundance: NA
d_gene: TRBD2
j_gene: TRBJ2-1
CDR3nt: TGTGCCAGCAGCCAAGATCTCACTAGCGGATACAATGAGCAGTTCTTC
CDR3aa: CASSQDLTSGYNEQFF

v_gene: TRBV29-1
abundance: NA
d_gene: TRBD1
j_gene: TRBJ1-2
CDR3nt: TGCAGCGTTGGCATTCCGGGACAGGGGAGCTATGGCTACACCTTC
CDR3aa: CSVGIPGQGSYGYTF

v_gene: TRBV7-2
abundance: NA
d_gene: NA
j_gene: TRBJ2-7
CDR3nt: TGTGCCAGCAGCTTTTACCAGGAAACCTACGAGCAGTACTTC
CDR3aa: CASSFYQETYEQYF

v_gene: TRBV28
abundance: many
d_gene: NA
j_gene: TRBJ1-2
CDR3nt: TGTGCCAGCAGTGGGGGTGGCTATGGCTACACCTTC
CDR3aa: CASSGGGYGYTF

v_gene: TRBV5-5
abundance: NA
d_gene: TRBD2
j_gene: TRBJ2-1
CDR3nt: TGTGCCAGCAGCGTGGGACTAGACGTCAGCTCCTACAATGAGCAGTTCTTC
CDR3aa: CASSVGLDVSSYNEQFF

v_gene: TRBV30
abundance: NA
d_gene: NA
j_gene: TRBJ2-7
CDR3nt: TGTGCCTGGAAGGAGCGTTCCACCAGCTCCTACGAGCAGTACTTC
CDR3aa: CAWKERSTSSYEQYF

v_gene: TRBV11-3
abundance: NA
d_gene: NA
j_gene: TRBJ2-1
CDR3nt: TGTGCCAGCAGCCCCGGGACTGGCGCGGGTGAGCAGTTCTTC
CDR3aa: CASSPGTGAGEQFF

v_gene: TRBV27
abundance: NA
d_gene: TRBD2
j_gene: TRBJ2-5
CDR3nt: TGTGCCACTTCGGGACTAGCGGGAGGGCCGGAGACCCAGTACTTC
CDR3aa: CATSGLAGGPETQYF

v_gene: TRBV6-6
abundance: NA
d_gene: NA
j_gene: TRBJ1-5
CDR3nt: TGTGCCAGCAGTTACTTGGCAGGGGGCAATCAGCCCCAGCATTTT
CDR3aa: CASSYLAGGNQPQHF

v_gene: TRBV7-2
abundance: NA
d_gene: TRBD1
j_gene: TRBJ2-4
CDR3nt: TGTGCCAGCAGCCCGGGACAGGCCCCAAACATTCAGTACTTC
CDR3aa: CASSPGQAPNIQYF

v_gene: TRBV15
abundance: once
d_gene: TRBD2
j_gene: TRBJ2-1
CDR3nt: TGTGCCACCAGCAGAGAGGGAACGGGGACTAGCGGGAGAATAAAGTTCTTC
CDR3aa: CATSREGTGTSGRIKFF

v_gene: TRBV28
abundance: NA
d_gene: NA
j_gene: TRBJ1-5
CDR3nt: TGTGCCAGCAGTTTATTGGGGCAGCCCCAGCATTTT
CDR3aa: CASSLLGQPQHF

v_gene: TRBV2
abundance: NA
d_gene: NA
j_gene: TRBJ1-2
CDR3nt: TGTGCCAGCAGTGAAGGCTCGCCGTATGGCTACACCTTC
CDR3aa: CASSEGSPYGYTF

v_gene: TRBV28
abundance: NA
d_gene: NA
j_gene: TRBJ1-1
CDR3nt: TGTGCCAGCCGTGGAAACACTGAAGCTTTCTTT
CDR3aa: CASRGNTEAFF

v_gene: TRBV28
abundance: NA
d_gene: TRBD1
j_gene: TRBJ2-7
CDR3nt: TGTGCCAGCACCCCGGGACAGGGATCCTACGAGCAGTACTTC
CDR3aa: CASTPGQGSYEQYF

v_gene: TRBV6-1
abundance: NA
d_gene: NA
j_gene: TRBJ1-1
CDR3nt: TGTGCCAGCAGTGAACGGAGGGGAAGGAACACTGAAGCTTTCTTT
CDR3aa: CASSERRGRNTEAFF

v_gene: TRBV27
abundance: NA
d_gene: TRBD2
j_gene: TRBJ2-7
CDR3nt: TGTGCCAACCCAGGGCTAGCGGACCCCTACGAGCAGTACTTC
CDR3aa: CANPGLADPYEQYF

v_gene: TRBV14
abundance: NA
d_gene: NA
j_gene: TRBJ2-7
CDR3nt: TGTGCCAGCAGTCACAGGAACGACATGGGAGGCGAGCAGTACTTC
CDR3aa: CASSHRNDMGGEQYF

v_gene: TRBV7-9
abundance: NA
d_gene: NA
j_gene: TRBJ2-5
CDR3nt: TGTGCCAGCAGCCCTTATGGGGGGCCCGAGGGAGAGACCCAGTACTTC
CDR3aa: CASSPYGGPEGETQYF

v_gene: TRBV19
abundance: NA
d_gene: NA
j_gene: TRBJ1-4
CDR3nt: TGTGCCAGTAGTATCTTAGTTGGAGGAACAGAAAAACTGTTTTTT
CDR3aa: CASSILVGGTEKLFF

v_gene: TRBV5-6
abundance: NA
d_gene: NA
j_gene: TRBJ1-2
CDR3nt: TGTGCCAGCAGCTTGGGGACGGTGAACTATGGCTACACCTTC
CDR3aa: CASSLGTVNYGYTF

v_gene: TRBV5-1
abundance: NA
d_gene: NA
j_gene: TRBJ1-2
CDR3nt: TGCGCCAGCAGCTTGGTGGCGGCGGATTATGGCTACACCTTC
CDR3aa: CASSLVAADYGYTF

v_gene: TRBV28
abundance: once
d_gene: TRBD2
j_gene: TRBJ2-7
CDR3nt: TGTGCCAGCAGTTCTCCCGGGAGGCCCTCCTACGAGCAGTACTTC
CDR3aa: CASSSPGRPSYEQYF

v_gene: TRBV27
abundance: NA
d_gene: NA
j_gene: TRBJ2-2
CDR3nt: TGTGCCAGCAGTTTATCGTTTGTCGGCAGGGTCACCGGGGAGCTGTTTTTT
CDR3aa: CASSLSFVGRVTGELFF

v_gene: TRBV2
abundance: NA
d_gene: NA
j_gene: TRBJ2-7
CDR3nt: TGTGCCAGCAGTGAATTGGCAGTTTACGAGCAGTACTTC
CDR3aa: CASSELAVYEQYF

v_gene: TRBV2
abundance: NA
d_gene: NA
j_gene: TRBJ1-2
CDR3nt: TGTGCCAGCAGCGGACATGGGGGCGACTATGGCTACACCTTC
CDR3aa: CASSGHGGDYGYTF

v_gene: TRBV19
abundance: few
d_gene: NA
j_gene: TRBJ2-3
CDR3nt: TGTGCCAGTAGTATCCAGAGAGTGGATACGCAGTATTTT
CDR3aa: CASSIQRVDTQYF

v_gene: TRBV19
abundance: NA
d_gene: TRBD2
j_gene: TRBJ2-1
CDR3nt: TGTGCCACCAGAGGACTAGCGGGAGGGCCCAATGAGCAGTTCTTC
CDR3aa: CATRGLAGGPNEQFF

v_gene: TRBV27
abundance: NA
d_gene: TRBD1
j_gene: TRBJ1-1
CDR3nt: TGTGCCAGCGTGGGGACAGTAAACACTGAAGCTTTCTTT
CDR3aa: CASVGTVNTEAFF

v_gene: TRBV2
abundance: few
d_gene: NA
j_gene: TRBJ2-1
CDR3nt: TGTGCCAGCGGGAAGGAGGTGCCTAATGAGCAGTTCTTC
CDR3aa: CASGKEVPNEQFF

v_gene: TRBV28
abundance: NA
d_gene: NA
j_gene: TRBJ1-2
CDR3nt: TGTGCCAGCAGTTTATCCAACTATGGCTACACCTTC
CDR3aa: CASSLSNYGYTF

v_gene: TRBV6-5
abundance: NA
d_gene: TRBD2
j_gene: TRBJ2-3
CDR3nt: TGTGCCAGCAGTTGGACTAGCAGCACAGATACGCAGTATTTT
CDR3aa: CASSWTSSTDTQYF

v_gene: TRBV29-1
abundance: NA
d_gene: TRBD1
j_gene: TRBJ1-2
CDR3nt: TGCAGCGTTGAAGGGAAAGGACAGGGGATTTATGGCTACACCTTC
CDR3aa: CSVEGKGQGIYGYTF

v_gene: TRBV27
abundance: NA
d_gene: TRBD1
j_gene: TRBJ2-1
CDR3nt: TGTGCCAGCAGTCAATCGCCCGGGACAGGGCAGTTCTTC
CDR3aa: CASSQSPGTGQFF

v_gene: TRBV2
abundance: NA
d_gene: NA
j_gene: TRBJ2-2
CDR3nt: TGTGCCAGCAAGAGGGAGAACACCGGGGAGCTGTTTTTT
CDR3aa: CASKRENTGELFF

v_gene: TRBV28
abundance: few
d_gene: TRBD2
j_gene: TRBJ2-3
CDR3nt: TGTGCCAGCACCCCCCCTCTAGCGGGAGGGCCCACAGATACGCAGTATTTT
CDR3aa: CASTPPLAGGPTDTQYF

v_gene: TRBV6-1
abundance: NA
d_gene: NA
j_gene: TRBJ2-2
CDR3nt: TGTGCCAGCATCCCGACAGAATACACCGGGGAGCTGTTTTTT
CDR3aa: CASIPTEYTGELFF

v_gene: TRBV2
abundance: NA
d_gene: TRBD2
j_gene: TRBJ2-5
CDR3nt: TGTGCCAGCAGGCAGGGGGCCCCCGGACTAGCGGGAGAGGAGACCCAGTACTTC
CDR3aa: CASRQGAPGLAGEETQYF

v_gene: TRBV4-1
abundance: NA
d_gene: NA
j_gene: TRBJ1-2
CDR3nt: TGCGCCAGCAGCTCCCCGGGCGGGTCCTATGGCTACACCTTC
CDR3aa: CASSSPGGSYGYTF

v_gene: TRBV11-2
abundance: NA
d_gene: NA
j_gene: TRBJ2-7
CDR3nt: TGTGCCAGCAGTTCTACCTGGGACGGCTCCTACGAGCAGTACTTC
CDR3aa: CASSSTWDGSYEQYF

v_gene: TRBV7-2
abundance: NA
d_gene: NA
j_gene: TRBJ1-1
CDR3nt: TGTGCCAGCAGCTTAAGTGGGGCCAACACTGAAGCTTTCTTT
CDR3aa: CASSLSGANTEAFF

v_gene: TRBV5-4
abundance: NA
d_gene: TRBD1
j_gene: TRBJ1-2
CDR3nt: TGTGCCAGCAGCAGGACAGGGGGTCTCTATGGCTACACCTTC
CDR3aa: CASSRTGGLYGYTF

v_gene: TRBV28
abundance: few
d_gene: NA
j_gene: TRBJ1-2
CDR3nt: TGTGCCAGCAGTTTGGGCAATAACTATGGCTACACCTTC
CDR3aa: CASSLGNNYGYTF

v_gene: TRBV19
abundance: NA
d_gene: NA
j_gene: TRBJ2-7
CDR3nt: TGTGCCTCAGGGGCGGGAGAAACGCGCGAGCAGTACTTC
CDR3aa: CASGAGETREQYF

v_gene: TRBV19
abundance: NA
d_gene: TRBD2
j_gene: TRBJ2-2
CDR3nt: TGTGCCACCAACTGGGCGGGAGGGCCCGGCACCGGGGAGCTGTTTTTT
CDR3aa: CATNWAGGPGTGELFF

v_gene: TRBV28
abundance: NA
d_gene: NA
j_gene: TRBJ2-1
CDR3nt: TGTGCCAGCAGTTTTTCAGGGGTCAATGAGCAGTTCTTC
CDR3aa: CASSFSGVNEQFF

v_gene: TRBV27
abundance: NA
d_gene: NA
j_gene: TRBJ2-3
CDR3nt: TGTGCCAGCAGTTCGGTTTCCCACTCTAGCACAGATACGCAGTATTTT
CDR3aa: CASSSVSHSSTDTQYF